This is a list of T cell receptor beta chains from one sample in a study of cytotoxic CD8 clonotypes in ibrutinib-treated CLL. TCRdb keeps only in-frame clones here, not all; method: immunoSEQ multiplex PCR. The sample lists 300,000 or so clones; 67% were seen once. The starting material was PBMCs, obtained after 36 months of ibrutinib treatment. The receptors were gathered from a human donor with chronic lymphocytic leukemia. Each CDR3 is given without its conserved first and last residue.

cdr3_length v_call cdr3_aa
11 TRBV28 ASSRLGLYEQY
11 TRBV25-1 ASSGEMNTEAF
11 TRBV4-2 ASSQATNQPQH
11 TRBV7-3 ASSLTSHYEQY
12 TRBV11-2 ASSSQAGLRGYT
17 TRBV19 ASSMAPGGVGSTNEKLF
10 TRBV6-1 ASTRGGTEAF
12 TRBV29-1 SVSGTVGADTQY
18 TRBV12-5 ASGLVVGTSGGRRSYEQY
9 TRBV10-3 AISGAVGQY
15 TRBV7-2 ASSRLLAGYTTDTQY
13 TRBV18 ASSRVGGAPGELF
14 TRBV27 ASSLTSRLSYSPLH
14 TRBV29-1 SVRAKRDRTRNEQF
14 TRBV4-3 ASSPRGATGAGELF
12 TRBV27 ASSHGRGPYEQY
14 TRBV15 ATSTTGQGPNYGYT
13 TRBV7-9 ASSSPGQVYNEQF
13 TRBV27 ASSPASGFTGELF